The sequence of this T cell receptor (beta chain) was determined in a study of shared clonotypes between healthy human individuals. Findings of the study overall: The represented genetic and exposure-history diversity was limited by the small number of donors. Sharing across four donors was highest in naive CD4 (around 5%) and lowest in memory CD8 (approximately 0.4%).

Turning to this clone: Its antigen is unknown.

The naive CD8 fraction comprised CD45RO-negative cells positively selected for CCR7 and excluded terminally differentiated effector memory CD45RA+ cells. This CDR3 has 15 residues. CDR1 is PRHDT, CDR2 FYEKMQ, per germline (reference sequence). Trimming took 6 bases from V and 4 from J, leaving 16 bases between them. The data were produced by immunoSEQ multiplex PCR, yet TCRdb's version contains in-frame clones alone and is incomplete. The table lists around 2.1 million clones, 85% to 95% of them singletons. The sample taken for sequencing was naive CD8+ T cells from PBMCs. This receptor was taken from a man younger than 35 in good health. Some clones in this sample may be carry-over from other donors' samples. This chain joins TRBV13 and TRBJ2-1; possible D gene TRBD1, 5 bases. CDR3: CASSSSSDKYNEQFF. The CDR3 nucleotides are TGTGCCAGCAGTTCCAGCTCGGACAAATACAATGAGCAGTTCTTC.